One T cell receptor (beta chain) is described in this entry. The sample is drawn from a study of cytomegalovirus exposure and HLA in healthy donors. Method: immunoSEQ multiplex PCR; TCRdb's copy keeps in-frame clones and lacks some. The repertoire holds about 190,000 clones, with about four fifths as singletons. Trimming removed 5 bases at V and 4 bases at J, with 13 bases between. Germline lookup yields CDR1 SGDLS and CDR2 YYNGEE. This CDR3 is built from 14 residues. Material for sequencing was PBMCs. The sequence derives from a man younger than 35 in good health and CMV-seropositive. The chain links TRBV9 to TRBJ1-3; the D gene is possibly TRBD1 (6 bases). The CDR3 bases are TGTGCCAGCAGTACAGGGTTGAGAGGAAACACCATATATTTT. Translation gives CASSTGLRGNTIYF.